Below are 20 T cell receptor beta chains sequenced from a single sample in a study of shared clonotypes between healthy human individuals. Profiled with immunoSEQ multiplex PCR; TCRdb holds only in-frame clones, not every one. This repertoire shows about 480,000 clones, 60% to 80% found once; its top ten account for approximately 13%. Sequencing input: PBMCs. These receptor sequences come from a woman between 40 and 55 years old in good health. Some clones in this sample may be carry-over from other donors' samples.

This clone was detected only once. Other DNA sequences within the sample encode an identical CDR3. The chain is built from TRBV18 and TRBJ2-5; perhaps TRBD2 as D (6 bases). Trimming removed 3 bases at V and 4 bases at J, with 6 bases between. There are 12 residues in the CDR3. Germline CDR1 reads KGHSH; CDR2 reads LQKENI. CDR3 loop: CASSPGGETQYF. DNA for the CDR3: TGTGCCAGCTCACCGGGGGGAGAGACCCAGTACTTC.

The gene calls are TRBV25-1 and TRBJ2-5, with TRBD1 identical over 10 bases. Germline V gene data show CDR1 as MGHDK and CDR2 as SYGVNS. There are 16 residues in the CDR3. The V and J ends lost 7 bases and 5 bases, in that order; junction bases with no gene match: 13. CDR3: CASTSTGTGDGETQYF. The DNA of the CDR3 is TGTGCCAGCACTTCAACTGGGACAGGGGACGGGGAGACCCAGTACTTC.

The CDR3: CASSESRMPNQPQHF. CDR3 DNA: TGCGCCAGCAGTGAGTCGAGGATGCCGAATCAGCCCCAGCATTTT. The chain couples TRBV10-2 to TRBJ1-5; no definite D call. Germline V lookup: CDR1 WSHSY, CDR2 SAAADI. V lost 0 bases and J 4 bases, leaving 10 bases between the germline ends. The CDR3 runs 15 residues.

In this sample, this clone turned up a few times. This chain joins TRBV7-9 and TRBJ2-5; 9 bases are shared with TRBD1. CDR3 size: 13 residues. Per germline, CDR1 SEHNR and CDR2 FQNEAQ (reference sequence). The V and J ends lost 5 bases and 5 bases, in that order; junction bases with no gene match: 3. The CDR3 loop reads CASSRGQGETQYF. The CDR3, as DNA: TGTGCCAGCAGCAGAGGACAGGGGGAGACCCAGTACTTC. Using reference TRBV7-9 and TRBJ2-5 for the parts outside the CDR3, the full variable domain is DTGVSQNPRHKITKRGQNVTFRCDPISEHNRLYWYRQTLGQGPEFLTYFQNEAQLEKSRLLSDRFSAERPKGSFSTLEIQRTEQGDSAMYLCASSRGQGETQYFGPGTRLLVL.

There are a few counts of this clone. The chain links TRBV5-1 to TRBJ2-3; TRBD2 aligns across 8 bases. Trimming at V came to 0 bases and at J to 6 bases, leaving 12 bases not matched to a gene. Germline V gives CDR1 SGHRS, CDR2 YFSETQ. CDR3 length: 17 residues. As DNA, the CDR3 is TGCGCCAGCAGCTTGGCCAGCGGGGGTAACCTAGTGGATACGCAGTATTTT. Its protein product is CASSLASGGNLVDTQYF.

V gene TRBV10-3 combines with J gene TRBJ2-2; 10 bases are a match to TRBD2. J lost 0 bases, V lost 10 bases, and 2 bases had no gene match. Germline CDR1 and CDR2: ENHRY and SYGVKD. The CDR3 runs to 14 residues. The CDR3 DNA follows: TGTGCCACCCTAGCGGGAGCGAACACCGGGGAGCTGTTTTTT. It codes for CATLAGANTGELFF.

The V call is TRBV29-1, the J call TRBJ2-5, with D perhaps TRBD1 or TRBD2 (5 bases each). CDR3 size: 12 residues. From germline, CDR1 is SQVTM and CDR2 ANQGSEA. The germline V and J ends were trimmed by 4 bases and 5 bases, with 11 bases remaining between them. The chain's CDR3 is CSVGDRWETQYF. The CDR3 DNA sequence: TGCAGCGTTGGGGACCGGTGGGAGACCCAGTACTTC.

This chain links TRBV6-5 with TRBJ2-5; tentative D call: TRBD1 (6 bases). The CDR3 has 14 residues. Between the trimmed V and J ends, which lost 5 bases and 0 bases, there was a span of 10 bases. Germline V CDR1 and CDR2: MNHEY, SVGAGI. The CDR3 DNA reads as TGTGCCAGCAGTCGGAGACAGGACCAAGAGACCCAGTACTTC. This encodes CASSRRQDQETQYF.

The chain links TRBV10-2 to TRBJ2-1, with 8 bases aligning to TRBD2. Looked up from germline, CDR1 is WSHSY and CDR2 is SAAADI. The CDR3 extends over 16 amino acids. The ends lost 3 bases at V and 6 bases at J; junction bases unmatched: 10. The CDR3 reads CASSENAAGGLNEQFF. DNA for the CDR3: TGCGCCAGCAGTGAAAACGCGGCGGGAGGTCTCAATGAGCAGTTCTTC.

This clone has ten or more counts. The V gene is TRBV27, the J gene TRBJ1-1, with D tentatively TRBD1 (5 bases). Germline V gene sequence: CDR1 MNHEY, CDR2 SMNVEV (reference sequence). V lost 3 bases and J 0 bases, leaving 11 bases between the germline ends. The CDR3 covers 15 residues. DNA for the CDR3: TGTGCCAGCAGTTTTAGGGGCGCAGTGAACACTGAAGCTTTCTTT. Its translation is CASSFRGAVNTEAFF.

This sequence joins TRBV29-1 and TRBJ1-3; TRBD1 aligns across 8 bases. The ends lost 4 bases at V and 3 bases at J; junction bases unmatched: 5. Germline V gene data show CDR1 as SQVTM and CDR2 as ANQGSEA. This CDR3 comprises 14 residues. CDR3 sequence reads: CSVVDRGLGNTIYF. CDR3 coding DNA: TGCAGCGTTGTAGACAGGGGTCTTGGAAACACCATATATTTT.

As to this clone: The sample has other DNA sequences that encode this CDR3 too. The chain carries TRBV5-1 and TRBJ2-1; D is unresolved. The CDR3 spans 15 residues. V was clipped by 0 bases and J by 0 bases, with 7 bases between them. Looked up from germline, CDR1 is SGHRS and CDR2 is YFSETQ. CDR3 bases: TGCGCCAGCAGCTTGGGGGGAAACTCCTACAATGAGCAGTTCTTC. Residues: CASSLGGNSYNEQFF. Full variable domain (remainder filled in from reference TRBV5-1 and TRBJ2-1): KAGVTQTPRYLIKTRGQQVTLSCSPISGHRSVSWYQQTPGQGLQFLFEYFSETQRNKGNFPGRFSGRQFSNSRSEMNVSTLELGDSALYLCASSLGGNSYNEQFFGPGTRLTVL.

The V and J genes are TRBV19 and TRBJ1-4, with TRBD1 identical over 7 bases. The ends lost 2 bases at V and 8 bases at J; junction bases unmatched: 2. CDR3 length: 13 amino acids. Germline CDR1 LNHDA, CDR2 SQIVND (reference sequence). This CDR3 reads CASSINRGEKLFF. DNA for the CDR3: TGTGCCAGTAGTATAAACAGGGGCGAAAAACTGTTTTTT.

The chain has TRBV7-9 and TRBJ2-2; TRBD2 matches 11 bases. Trimming took 8 bases from V and 5 from J; bases not matched to a gene: 4. Germline lookup yields CDR1 SEHNR and CDR2 FQNEAQ (reference sequence). This CDR3 is 14 amino acids long. CDR3 bases: TGTGCCAGCCGGAGGACTAGCGGGACCGGGGAGCTGTTTTTT. Amino acids: CASRRTSGTGELFF.

Here the CDR3 reads CASSLLGISTGELFF. The CDR3 nucleotides are TGTGCCAGCAGCTTACTAGGAATAAGTACCGGGGAGCTGTTTTTT. This chain joins TRBV7-2 and TRBJ2-2; D ambiguous. CDR3 length equals 15 residues. Trimming shortened V by 2 bases and J by 5 bases, and 12 bases separated the two germline ends. Germline CDR1 is SGHTA and CDR2 is FQGNSA.

Only a few counts were recorded for this clone. The genes are TRBV7-2 and TRBJ1-2; D is uncertain. The V end lost 2 bases, the J end lost 4 bases, and 8 bases lay between the germline ends. The germline V gene has CDR1 SGHTA and CDR2 FQGNSA. The CDR3 sequence is 13 residues long. In DNA, the CDR3 is TGTGCCAGCAGCTTAATGGGCCCCTATGGCTACACCTTC. It codes for CASSLMGPYGYTF.

The chain uses TRBV7-9 and TRBJ2-3, with TRBD2 matching 10 bases. The ends lost 6 bases at V and 2 bases at J; junction bases unmatched: 5. The V gene's germline CDR1 is SEHNR and CDR2 FQNEAQ (reference sequence). The CDR3 length is 15 residues. The CDR3 sequence is CASRHGLAATDTQYF. DNA of the CDR3: TGTGCCAGCAGACACGGACTAGCGGCCACAGATACGCAGTATTTT.

V and J are TRBV7-2 and TRBJ2-2; D call uncertain. The CDR3 covers 14 residues. Per germline, CDR1 SGHTA and CDR2 FQGNSA. V dropped 2 bases and J dropped 2 bases, with 6 bases sitting between them. The CDR3 loop reads CASSLNINTGELFF. Written as DNA, the CDR3 is TGTGCCAGCAGCTTAAACATCAACACCGGGGAGCTGTTTTTT.

This clone has only a few counts. The chain recombines TRBV2 with TRBJ2-5; weak D call: TRBD1 (7 bases). Germline CDR1 is SNHLY and CDR2 is FYNNEI. Trimming cost V 7 bases and J 5 bases, with 17 bases left between them. This CDR3 contains 14 residues. The CDR3 spells CASMPGAGGETQYF. The DNA of the CDR3 is TGTGCCAGCATGCCAGGGGCAGGGGGGGAGACCCAGTACTTC. The full variable domain, completed using reference TRBV2 and TRBJ2-5, is EPEVTQTPSHQVTQMGQEVILRCVPISNHLYFYWYRQILGQKVEFLVSFYNNEISEKSEIFDDQFSVERPDGSNFTLKIRSTKLEDSAMYFCASMPGAGGETQYFGPGTRLLVL.

This clone showed up just once. This chain joins TRBV7-2 and TRBJ2-6; 7 nucleotides match TRBD1. CDR3 size: 20 residues. Germline CDR1 is SGHTA and CDR2 is FQGNSA. V lost 0 bases to trimming and J lost 4 bases; unmatched junction nucleotides: 15. The CDR3 bases are TGTGCCAGCAGCTTAGCCCCACAGGGGACCGTTAGGAGGGGGGCCAACGTCCTGACTTTC. It encodes CASSLAPQGTVRRGANVLTF. Variable domain in full (rest from reference TRBV7-2 and TRBJ2-6): GAGVSQSPSNKVTEKGKDVELRCDPISGHTALYWYRQSLGQGLEFLIYFQGNSAPDKSGLPSDRFSAERTGGSVSTLTIQRTQQEDSAVYLCASSLAPQGTVRRGANVLTFGAGSRLTVL.